This entry concerns a single T cell receptor beta chain. No antigen is known for it. No base quality values were provided; no much bigger clone lies one nucleotide off. The record originates from a study of cytomegalovirus exposure and HLA in healthy donors (dated by TCRdb to 2016 to 2017). In terms of the full investigation: According to an earlier analysis of a few hundred of the donors, 150 million to 200 million T cells yielded roughly 100 million unique TCR beta sequences and about 280 Gb of sequence data. An early release covering 500 to 750 HLA-typed donors comprised approximately 290 gigabases of sequencing data and roughly 85 million unique TCR sequences. The genetic ancestry cluster associated with self-reported Caucasian donors included around four fifths of the 350 to 500 genotyped donors. The study was designed to test whether signatures of past pathogen exposure could be identified by cataloging public T cell receptors. The T cell repertoires of 700 or so subjects were profiled by immunosequencing and related to cytomegalovirus serostatus. In addition to the first cohort of 666 subjects, a separate validation cohort of 130 or so different subjects was used. To predict cytomegalovirus infection status, the study combined high-throughput TCR immunosequencing, statistical association of individual TCRs with disease status, and machine learning. A later analysis re-analyzed previously published TCR beta repertoires from 500 to 700 donors and added high-resolution HLA genotyping to study TCR occurrence patterns. Rather than drawing on any new phenotypic data, the later analysis identified candidate immune exposures from TCR beta sequences and the way those sequences occurred across donors. To decide whether each TCR beta V gene segment behaved as functional or pseudogenic, an earlier analysis of approximately 620 of the donors relied on high-throughput TCR beta sequencing. Alongside the repertoire data, information on donor age, sex, ethnicity and CMV serostatus was compiled. Genome-wide SNP genotypes for about 65% of the 666 donors were used in a later genetic analysis, which treated that subset as a discovery cohort. All discovery cohort repertoires had been generated using a single sequencing platform. Both class I and class II loci were covered by HLA typing, at four-digit resolution. Typing coverage varied by locus: about 620-630 donors for A, B, C, DRB1 and DQB1; approximately 520 for DQA1; approximately 610 for DPA1; around 450 for DPB1. Because of strong linkage in the cohort, a few DR-DQ haplotypes were treated as single units for association and clustering. Among 300 to 500 genotyped donors of the cohort, an average of roughly 230,000 unique TCR beta nucleotide sequences was sequenced per donor, of which 15% to 20% were non-productive. What the study reported, not specific to this receptor: Most TCR sequences were seen in very few donors, while some public TCRs were found in many individuals. A later analysis found that HLA-associated TCR beta chains were more clonally expanded and had lower generation probabilities than equally common non-associated chains. A further reported finding was that TCR beta sequences accurately predicted the HLA-A and HLA-B alleles for most subjects in the first cohort. Immune exposure information for the cohort was limited to CMV serostatus. Some IMGT-functional V segments, including TRBV6-2 and TRBV6-3, could not be told apart with the 87-base-pair reads, so those segments were excluded. The sequencing pipeline was judged likely to have produced a cluster of highly shared sequence variants as a technical artifact. Correlated functional status among segregating V segments might reflect linkage disequilibrium, but an unknown experimental factor could not be ruled out. In vitro tests confirmed that a few of the cytomegalovirus-associated TCR beta chains recognize cytomegalovirus antigens. The earlier analysis of fewer than 750 of the donors excluded 15 to 20 rarely observed V segments, including chromosome 9 orphons, because counts were too low. An association between a missense DCLRE1C variant and V-gene and J-gene trimming of TCR beta chains was found in a later genetic analysis and replicated in an independent cohort. This cohort had only TCR beta chains sequenced, and the lack of alpha or paired-chain data limited which features could be detected. In a later analysis, TCR association rates were found to vary across HLA loci, with the most associated TCRs seen for DRB1 alleles and the fewest for HLA-C alleles. The authors suggested that the approach could potentially be extended to other disease states and immunological phenotypes. Sequencing depth was assumed to be roughly uniform across donors in the presence/absence analyses, though that assumption may not hold. Because HLA typing was unavailable for some donors at each locus, only the typed subset was used in association tests. In a later genetic analysis, fewer N-insertions in productive TCRs were reported among donors in an Asian-associated ancestry cluster than the roughly 710-donor mean. Most CMV-associated TCR beta chains appeared to be HLA-restricted in a later analysis, and the HLA associations seemed to be driven largely by CMV exposure. Strong co-occurrence of HLA alleles, especially DR and DQ, made assigning TCR associations to individual alleles difficult. In an earlier analysis of more than 500 of the donors, most TCR beta V segments appeared in productive rearrangements about 90% or about 30% of the time, broadly matching IMGT annotations. The classifier was reported to diagnose cytomegalovirus status with high specificity and sensitivity in both the original cohort and the validation cohort. In a later analysis, several top co-occurrence clusters were reported to appear linked to parvovirus B19, influenza, CMV and Epstein-Barr virus. The study listed approximately 160 TCR beta chains as associated with cytomegalovirus. Specific HLA alleles were associated with 15,000 to 20,000 TCR beta sequences at a false discovery rate of 0.05 in a later analysis.

Libraries were constructed by the immunoSEQ multiplex PCR assay. The multiplex PCR relied on a mix of 60 forward primers for TCR Vbeta segments and 13 reverse primers for TCR Jbeta segments. The CDR3 region of rearranged TCR beta genes was amplified from genomic DNA with a multiplex PCR assay. Amplified TCR beta libraries were sequenced as 87-base-pair reads on the Illumina HiSeq System. The authors' analysis ran thus. Across the 600 to 700 repertoires, a later analysis counted tens of millions of unique TCR beta chains, around 11 million of which were shared by at least two donors. A nearest-neighbor algorithm error-corrected the raw reads and collapsed the reads into unique sequences, merging closely related sequences to remove PCR and sequencing errors. V, D and J gene segments were assigned by aligning CDR3 sequences to IMGT reference sequences. For a sequence to be retained, a match of at least six nucleotides to both a V gene segment and a J gene segment was required. A rearrangement counted as productive if the CDR3 had no stop codons and remained in frame with V and J, and every other rearrangement counted as non-productive. CDR3 was defined by IMGT convention, running from the second conserved V-encoded cysteine to the conserved J-encoded phenylalanine. The earlier analysis of fewer than 750 of the donors excluded sequences that lacked an unambiguous match to a single V gene segment. An earlier analysis of approximately 590 of the donors classified V segments as functional when productive rearrangements were above 56.7% and as segregating when the standard deviation between donors was above 5%. To diagnose cytomegalovirus status from the catalog of TCR beta chain sequences, a statistical classification framework was built. A later analysis assigned V and J genes by comparing TCR nucleotide sequences with IMGT/GENE-DB human TR gene sequences. Using the TCRdist pipeline, a later analysis assigned CDR3 sequences along with most-parsimonious VDJ recombination scenarios. In a later analysis, each TCR beta chain was defined by its CDR3 amino acid sequence together with its V-gene family, and reads lacking a unique V-gene family were excluded. In a later analysis, several hundred highly shared, low-generation-probability nucleotide sequences were removed to address suspected cross-contamination and a sequencing artifact. A later analysis calculated a clonal expansion index for each public chain from normalized within-repertoire ranks of inferred template counts. In a later analysis, generation probabilities were computed using a VDJ recombination model fitted to out-of-frame rearrangements, and the results were checked against IGoR. In a later analysis, hypergeometric tests were used to score TCR-TCR, TCR-HLA and TCR-CMV co-occurrence, with a repertoire-size bias correction applied to TCR pairs. To estimate false discovery rates, a later analysis permuted the HLA or CMV assignments 20 times. A later analysis grouped co-occurring TCRs with DBSCAN, adding TCRdist sequence similarity when clustering within HLA-allele-positive subsets. For co-occurrence clustering, repertoires with fewer than 30,000 or more than 120,000 public chains were excluded, along with a handful of repertoires with anomalous nucleotide sharing. What TCRdb holds here is the immuneACCESS table cut down to in-frame rearrangements. Part of the clones is not present; checked against another copy, under half of the missing clones reflect an unresolved V gene, and the others are unexplained. From that table come the V and J calls and clone size; the DNA was used to work out D and trimming. Recorded for this sample are some 120,000 clones; 65% to 85% of them occurred a single time. The ten largest clones represent under 4.5% of the sample.

Via the germline V gene (reference sequence), CDR1 is WNHNN and CDR2 SYGVQD. The CDR3 sequence holds 14 residues, the cysteine and phenylalanine included. Only the CDR3 DNA stays, 42 bases, in frame from base 1. V was cut back by 5 bases and J by 2 bases, leaving a gap of 10 bases between them. The cohort consisted of more than 650 healthy bone marrow donors. At the time of sampling, all cohort members were nominally healthy, though unrecorded immune exposures were likely present. The donor was CMV seropositive and belonged to the group of about 290 seropositive cohort members. Every donor gave a peripheral blood sample, and the peripheral blood mononuclear cells from that sample were used for TCR beta sequencing. The Qiagen DNeasy Blood Extraction Kit was used to extract genomic DNA from the blood cell samples.

Input material: PBMCs. Recombination joined TRBV10-1 with TRBJ1-3, with TRBD1 perhaps the D gene, on 6 matching bases. This TCR was sampled from a man between 18 and 35 years old in good health and CMV-seropositive. The CDR3 is CASSSGATGNTIYF. The DNA sequence is as follows: TGCGCCAGCAGTTCAGGGGCTACTGGAAACACCATATATTTT.